Shown below are 31 T cell receptor beta chains from a single sample sequenced in a study of cytomegalovirus exposure and HLA in healthy donors. The PCR ran on 60 Vbeta and 13 Jbeta primers. Here immunoSEQ multiplex PCR was the method, and the copy in TCRdb shows in-frame clones only, minus some. The sample consists of 100,000 or so clones, over 80% of them appearing once. Source material: PBMCs. The receptors stem from a man aged 25 to 40 in good health and CMV-seropositive.

This clone came up once. The J gene is TRBJ2-3, the V gene TRBV5-1, with 10 bases that match TRBD1. J lost 3 bases, V lost 4 bases, and 5 bases had no gene match. This CDR3 has 15 amino acids. Germline CDR1 and CDR2: SGHRS and YFSETQ. CDR3 protein: CASSAGQGGTDTQYF. In DNA form, the CDR3 reads TGCGCCAGCAGCGCCGGACAGGGGGGAACAGATACGCAGTATTTT.

V gene TRBV7-2 combines with J gene TRBJ1-1; perhaps TRBD1 as D (5 bases). CDR3 length equals 14 residues. Trimming left V 3 bases short and J 4 bases short, with 12 bases between. CDR1 SGHTA and CDR2 FQGNSA come from the germline V gene. This CDR3 is CASSFLPGGTEAFF. CDR3 coding DNA: TGTGCCAGCAGCTTCCTTCCGGGGGGCACTGAAGCTTTCTTT.

This chain uses TRBV15 with TRBJ2-7; TRBD2 agrees at 12 bases. Per germline, CDR1 LNHNV and CDR2 YYDKDF (reference sequence). This CDR3 has 15 residues. V was clipped by 6 bases and J by 7 bases; unmatched bases: 10. The CDR3 loop reads CATRARTSGKPEQYF. Here the CDR3 DNA reads TGTGCCACCAGGGCCCGGACTAGCGGGAAACCTGAGCAGTACTTC.

CDR3 sequence (DNA): TGTGCCAGCAGTGAAGCGCGGGGGGCGATCGGGGAGACCCAGTACTTC. As protein: CASSEARGAIGETQYF. The J gene is TRBJ2-5, the V gene TRBV6-1, with 8 bases matching TRBD2. Per germline, CDR1 MNHNS and CDR2 SASEGT. V shed 0 bases, J shed 5 bases, and the junction held 8 bases outside the gene matches. CDR3 length equals 16 residues.

The chain's CDR3 is CASSTRKQGMNSPLHF. CDR3 nucleotide sequence: TGTGCCAGCAGCACCCGAAAACAGGGTATGAATTCACCCCTCCACTTT. This chain uses TRBV5-4 with TRBJ1-6, with TRBD1 as a possible D gene (6 bases). V lost 4 bases and J 7 bases, leaving 18 bases between the germline ends. Germline V gene sequence: CDR1 SGHNT, CDR2 YYREEE (reference sequence). The CDR3 spans 16 residues. The full variable domain, its missing parts supplied by reference TRBV5-4 and TRBJ1-6, is ETGVTQSPTHLIKTRGQQVTLRCSSQSGHNTVSWYQQALGQGPQFIFQYYREEENGRGNFPPRFSGLQFPNYSSELNVNALELDDSALYLCASSTRKQGMNSPLHFGNGTRLTVT.

This chain connects TRBV7-9 to TRBJ1-1, with 7 nucleotides matching TRBD1. CDR3 length: 15 residues. CDR1 is SEHNR and CDR2 is FQNEAQ in the germline V gene (reference sequence). Germline trimming cut 6 bases from V and 0 bases from J; bases unmatched to any gene: 7. The CDR3 sequence: CASRLKDRLNTEAFF. In DNA, the CDR3 is TGTGCCAGCAGGTTGAAGGACAGGCTGAACACTGAAGCTTTCTTT.

This clone was seen only a few times. V gene TRBV7-9 combines with J gene TRBJ1-2; 8 positions match TRBD1. After removal of 2 bases from V and 1 base from J, the junction contained 9 bases not matched to a gene. The CDR3 consists of 17 residues. Germline loops: CDR1 SEHNR, CDR2 FQNEAQ (reference sequence). The CDR3 region has the DNA TGTGCCAGCAGCTTAATGGAGACAGGGGTCCTTAACTATGGCTACACCTTC. Amino acids: CASSLMETGVLNYGYTF.

This clone turned up a few times. The J gene is TRBJ1-1, the V gene TRBV9; TRBD1 agrees at 10 bases. V gave up 3 bases and J gave up 2 bases; unmatched junction bases: 4. Germline lookup yields CDR1 SGDLS and CDR2 YYNGEE. There are 15 residues in the CDR3. The CDR3 coding sequence is TGTGCCAGCAGCGAAGGGACAGGGGTAAACACTGAAGCTTTCTTT. Residues: CASSEGTGVNTEAFF.

The chain is built from TRBV5-5 and TRBJ1-2; D possibly corresponds to TRBD1 (5 bases). The ends were cut back, 0 bases at V and 6 bases at J, with 12 bases in the middle. The germline V gene has CDR1 SGHKS and CDR2 YYEKEE (reference sequence). This CDR3 is built from 14 residues. This CDR3 reads CASSLEGPGHGYTF. Here the CDR3 DNA reads TGTGCCAGCAGCTTGGAAGGGCCAGGGCATGGCTACACCTTC.

The rearrangement joins TRBV10-2 to TRBJ1-1, with unresolved D. Per the germline V gene, CDR1 is WSHSY and CDR2 is SAAADI. Trimming left V 2 bases short and J 3 bases short, with 7 bases between. CDR3 size: 13 residues. The CDR3 loop is CASSEEGDTEAFF. CDR3 in DNA: TGCGCCAGCAGTGAGGAGGGCGACACTGAAGCTTTCTTT.

The CDR3 region is CASSSDTVNTEAFF. CDR3 bases: TGCGCCAGCAGCTCGGACACCGTGAACACTGAAGCTTTCTTT. The chain recombines TRBV5-1 with TRBJ1-1; possibly TRBD1 for D (5 bases). Between the trimmed V and J ends, which lost 3 bases and 0 bases, there was a span of 9 bases. There are 14 residues in the CDR3. Germline values: CDR1 SGHRS, CDR2 YFSETQ. Complete variable domain (other parts from reference TRBV5-1 and TRBJ1-1): KAGVTQTPRYLIKTRGQQVTLSCSPISGHRSVSWYQQTPGQGLQFLFEYFSETQRNKGNFPGRFSGRQFSNSRSEMNVSTLELGDSALYLCASSSDTVNTEAFFGQGTRLTVV.

The chain couples TRBV18 to TRBJ2-7; D possibly corresponds to TRBD1 (6 bases). Trimming took off 3 bases at V and 1 base at J, with 13 bases between the two ends. Looked up from germline, CDR1 is KGHSH and CDR2 is LQKENI. The CDR3 contains 15 residues. CDR3 sequence reads: CASSPTGQNSYEQYF. The CDR3 DNA is TGTGCCAGCTCACCCACGGGACAAAATTCCTACGAGCAGTACTTC.

The chain couples TRBV2 to TRBJ1-3; D ambiguous. This CDR3 comprises 13 residues. CDR1 SNHLY and CDR2 FYNNEI come from the germline V gene. The V gene lost 3 bases and the J gene lost 4 bases, with 7 bases spanning the gap. This chain's CDR3 is CASSDSIGNTIYF. Written as DNA, the CDR3 is TGTGCCAGCAGTGACAGTATAGGAAACACCATATATTTT. Supplemented by reference TRBV2 and TRBJ1-3, the full variable domain reads EPEVTQTPSHQVTQMGQEVILRCVPISNHLYFYWYRQILGQKVEFLVSFYNNEISEKSEIFDDQFSVERPDGSNFTLKIRSTKLEDSAMYFCASSDSIGNTIYFGEGSWLTVV.

The V and J genes are TRBV18 and TRBJ1-2, with a weak D call TRBD1 (5 bases). The V end lost 2 bases, the J end lost 4 bases, and 20 bases lay between the germline ends. This CDR3 has 17 amino acids. The germline V gene encodes CDR1 KGHSH and CDR2 LQKENI. CDR3: CASSPKTAFPLFYGYTF. For the CDR3, the DNA is TGTGCCAGCTCACCAAAGACAGCCTTTCCTCTATTCTATGGCTACACCTTC. Looking up the rest from reference TRBV18 and TRBJ1-2 gives the full variable domain: NAGVMQNPRHLVRRRGQEARLRCSPMKGHSHVYWYRQLPEEGLKFMVYLQKENIIDESGMPKERFSAEFPKEGPSILRIQQVVRGDSAAYFCASSPKTAFPLFYGYTFGSGTRLTVV.

Only one count was recorded for this clone. This sequence joins TRBV6-5 and TRBJ2-2; the match to TRBD2 covers 11 bases. CDR3 length equals 15 residues. Germline lookup yields CDR1 MNHEY and CDR2 SVGAGI. V dropped 6 bases and J dropped 6; count of bases not matched to a gene: 6. Here the CDR3 reads CASSPSGGLAGELFF. CDR3 nucleotides: TGTGCCAGCAGCCCTAGCGGGGGGCTCGCCGGGGAGCTGTTTTTT.

The rearrangement links TRBV6-1 to TRBJ2-3; D is uncertain. CDR1 is MNHNS and CDR2 is SASEGT in the germline V gene. V was trimmed by 8 bases and J by 11 bases, leaving 14 bases between them. The CDR3 runs 11 residues. CDR3 nucleotides: TGTGCCAGCGGCCGGAAACAGATGCAGTATTTT. Amino acids: CASGRKQMQYF.

The J gene is TRBJ2-2, the V gene TRBV11-2; possibly TRBD1 for D (5 bases). The CDR3 length is 14 residues. Trimming stripped 2 bases from V and 2 bases from J, with 6 bases between. CDR1 SGHAT and CDR2 FQNNGV come from the germline V gene. The CDR3 region has the DNA TGTGCCAGCAGCTTACAGGGAAACACCGGGGAGCTGTTTTTT. It codes for CASSLQGNTGELFF.

The rearrangement links TRBV2 to TRBJ1-1; D is perhaps TRBD1 (5 bases). The germline V and J ends were trimmed by 6 bases and 5 bases, with 13 bases remaining between them. In germline, CDR1 is SNHLY, CDR2 FYNNEI. The CDR3 consists of 13 residues. This chain's CDR3 is CASRPDSATEAFF. As DNA, the CDR3 is TGTGCCAGCAGACCTGACAGCGCAACTGAAGCTTTCTTT.

This chain joins TRBV7-9 and TRBJ2-7; 8 bases align to TRBD2. The CDR3 is 13 residues long. Per the germline V gene, CDR1 is SEHNR and CDR2 is FQNEAQ (reference sequence). Unmatched junction bases numbered 11, after V lost 11 bases and J lost 5 bases. The CDR3 sequence: CAGGRGGPHEQYF. The CDR3 DNA reads as TGTGCCGGGGGCCGGGGGGGGCCCCACGAGCAGTACTTC. The full variable domain, its missing parts supplied by reference TRBV7-9 and TRBJ2-7, is DTGVSQNPRHKITKRGQNVTFRCDPISEHNRLYWYRQTLGQGPEFLTYFQNEAQLEKSRLLSDRFSAERPKGSFSTLEIQRTEQGDSAMYLCAGGRGGPHEQYFGPGTRLTVT.

V usage is TRBV10-3 and J usage is TRBJ1-5; D gene unclear. This CDR3 is 14 amino acids long. V lost 0 bases to trimming and J lost 11 bases, with 14 bases between them. CDR1 is ENHRY and CDR2 is SYGVKD in the germline V gene. DNA of the CDR3: TGTGCCATCAGTGAGTCGATAGCGGGCATGGCCCAGCATTTT. Its protein product is CAISESIAGMAQHF.

The V call is TRBV6-4, the J call TRBJ2-1; 10 bases match TRBD1. The V segment lost 0 bases and the J segment 5 bases; nucleotides outside the gene matches: 4. This CDR3 spans 16 amino acids. Germline V lookup: CDR1 MRHNA, CDR2 SNTAGT. The CDR3 DNA follows: TGTGCCAGCAGTGACTCCGGGACAGGGGACCACAATGAGCAGTTCTTC. Translating gives CASSDSGTGDHNEQFF.

The sample holds a few counts of this clone. The chain is built from TRBV4-1 and TRBJ2-5, with D possibly matching TRBD1 (5 bases). The closer fit of TRBJ2-7 to the DNA end suggests the J call may be wrong. Germline CDR1 MGHRA, CDR2 YSYEKL. This CDR3 has 13 amino acids. As DNA, the CDR3 is TGCGCCAGCAGCCAAGACAGGGTTGGCGAGCAGTACTTC. This gives the protein CASSQDRVGEQYF.

CDR3 region: CASSRAGGGGYTF. The CDR3 DNA reads as TGTGCCAGCAGCCGGGCGGGGGGCGGTGGCTACACCTTC. This chain connects TRBV7-2 to TRBJ1-2; possible D gene TRBD1, 6 bases. CDR1 SGHTA and CDR2 FQGNSA come from the germline V gene. The CDR3 spans 13 residues. Between the trimmed V and J ends, which lost 5 bases and 7 bases, there was a span of 14 bases.

The V call is TRBV15, the J call TRBJ2-3; 7 bases map to TRBD1. The length of the CDR3 is 16 residues. The V gene's germline CDR1 is LNHNV and CDR2 YYDKDF (reference sequence). J lost 8 bases, V lost 0 bases, and 11 bases had no gene match. The CDR3 region is CATSRDRKGATGTQYF. The CDR3 DNA is TGTGCCACCAGCAGAGATAGGAAGGGGGCGACGGGTACGCAGTATTTT.

Notes on this clone: The same CDR3 is also encoded by other DNA sequences in this sample. The rearrangement uses TRBV6-1 and TRBJ1-3; D uncertain. CDR3 length: 14 amino acids. Trimming took off 3 bases at V and 4 bases at J, with 10 bases between the two ends. From germline, CDR1 is MNHNS and CDR2 SASEGT. The CDR3: CASSEAGSGNTIYF. The CDR3 nucleotides are TGTGCCAGCAGTGAGGCGGGGTCGGGAAACACCATATATTTT.

The chain is built from TRBV7-2 and TRBJ1-6; D not resolved. Between the trimmed V and J ends, which lost 2 bases and 10 bases, there was a span of 6 bases. CDR3 size: 12 residues. The germline V gene encodes CDR1 SGHTA and CDR2 FQGNSA. CDR3 region: CASSLPPSPLHF. CDR3 bases: TGTGCCAGCAGCTTACCCCCGTCACCCCTCCACTTT. Looking up the rest from reference TRBV7-2 and TRBJ1-6 gives the full variable domain: GAGVSQSPSNKVTEKGKDVELRCDPISGHTALYWYRQSLGQGLEFLIYFQGNSAPDKSGLPSDRFSAERTGGSVSTLTIQRTQQEDSAVYLCASSLPPSPLHFGNGTRLTVT.

The gene calls are TRBV6-5 and TRBJ1-4; TRBD1 aligns across 7 bases. The J segment lost 2 bases and the V segment lost 6 bases, leaving 3 bases of the junction unmatched. Germline CDR1 MNHEY, CDR2 SVGAGI. The CDR3 has 14 amino acids. In DNA form, the CDR3 reads TGTGCCAGCAGCGCGGGACAGACTAATGAAAAACTGTTTTTT. Translation gives CASSAGQTNEKLFF.

The gene calls are TRBV4-3 and TRBJ2-5; 8 bases agree with TRBD2. J was trimmed by 5 bases and V by 3 bases; bases with no gene match: 11. CDR1 is LGHNA and CDR2 is YSLEER in the germline V gene. This CDR3 is built from 16 residues. The CDR3 here is CASSQLLGGGLETQYF. CDR3 bases: TGCGCCAGCAGCCAGCTCTTAGGCGGGGGGCTGGAGACCCAGTACTTC.

The rearrangement uses TRBV6-6 and TRBJ1-2; unclear D gene. Trimming removed 8 bases from V and 4 bases from J, with 5 bases in between. CDR3 size: 10 residues. Germline V lookup: CDR1 MNHNY, CDR2 SVGAGI (reference sequence). The CDR3 DNA follows: TGTGCCAGCGCCAGCTATGGCTACACCTTC. Its translation: CASASYGYTF.

Concerning this clone itself: Within the sample, other DNA sequences also encode this same CDR3. The rearrangement joins TRBV15 to TRBJ1-1; no reliable D call. The germline V and J ends were trimmed by 3 bases and 1 base, with 15 bases remaining between them. Germline V gene data show CDR1 as LNHNV and CDR2 as YYDKDF (reference sequence). This CDR3 has 16 amino acids. CDR3: CATSRDPLGRNTEAFF. The CDR3 DNA reads as TGTGCCACCAGCAGGGACCCCCTAGGGAGGAACACTGAAGCTTTCTTT.

The rearrangement uses TRBV5-1 and TRBJ1-1; a weak D match, TRBD1 (5 bases). Per germline, CDR1 SGHRS and CDR2 YFSETQ. With 0 bases removed from V and 6 bases from J, the gap between germline ends came to 6 bases. The CDR3 is 12 amino acids. DNA of the CDR3: TGCGCCAGCAGCTTGGGACAGTCTGAAGCTTTCTTT. The encoded protein is CASSLGQSEAFF.